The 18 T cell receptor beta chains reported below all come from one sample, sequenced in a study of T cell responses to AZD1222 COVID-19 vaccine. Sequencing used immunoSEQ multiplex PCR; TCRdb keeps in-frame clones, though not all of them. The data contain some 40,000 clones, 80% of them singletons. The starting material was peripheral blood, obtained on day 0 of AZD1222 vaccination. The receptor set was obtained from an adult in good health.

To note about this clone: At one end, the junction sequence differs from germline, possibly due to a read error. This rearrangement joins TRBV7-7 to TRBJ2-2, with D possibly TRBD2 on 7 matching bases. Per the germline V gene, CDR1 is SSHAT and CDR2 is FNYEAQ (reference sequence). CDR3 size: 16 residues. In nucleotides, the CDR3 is TGTGCTAGCAGCCCCCACCCGGGGGGCGCGGGCGGGGAGCTGTTTTTT. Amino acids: CASSPHPGGAGGELFF. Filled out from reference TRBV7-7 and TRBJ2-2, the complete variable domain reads GAGVSQSPRYKVTKRGQDVTLRCDPISSHATLYWYQQALGQGPEFLTYFNYEAQPDKSGLPSDRFSAERPEGSISTLTIQRTEQRDSAMYRCASSPHPGGAGGELFFGEGSRLTVL.

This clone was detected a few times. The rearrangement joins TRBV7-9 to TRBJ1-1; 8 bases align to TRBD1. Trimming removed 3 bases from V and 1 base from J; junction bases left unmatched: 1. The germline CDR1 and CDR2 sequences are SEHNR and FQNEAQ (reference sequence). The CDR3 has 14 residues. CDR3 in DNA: TGTGCCAGCAGCTTGGGACAGGCGAACACTGAAGCTTTCTTT. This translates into CASSLGQANTEAFF.

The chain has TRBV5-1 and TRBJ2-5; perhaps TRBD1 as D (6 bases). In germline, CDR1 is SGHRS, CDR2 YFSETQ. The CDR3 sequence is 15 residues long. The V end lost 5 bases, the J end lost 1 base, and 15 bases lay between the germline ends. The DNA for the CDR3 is TGCGCCAGCAGATACGGCGGACAGCCCCAAGAGACCCAGTACTTC. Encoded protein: CASRYGGQPQETQYF.

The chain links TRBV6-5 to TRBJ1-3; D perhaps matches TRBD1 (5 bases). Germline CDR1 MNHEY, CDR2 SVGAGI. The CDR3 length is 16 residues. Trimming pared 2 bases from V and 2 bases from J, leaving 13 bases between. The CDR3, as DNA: TGTGCCAGCAGTTACACGGATGGGACGCCTGGAAACACCATATATTTT. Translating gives CASSYTDGTPGNTIYF.

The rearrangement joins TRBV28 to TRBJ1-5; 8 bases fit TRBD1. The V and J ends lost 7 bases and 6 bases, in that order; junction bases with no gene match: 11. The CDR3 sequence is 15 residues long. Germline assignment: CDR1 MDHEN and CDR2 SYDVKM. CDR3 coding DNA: TGTGCCAGCACCAACATCCAGGGGGCGGGTCAGCCCCAGCATTTT. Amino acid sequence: CASTNIQGAGQPQHF.

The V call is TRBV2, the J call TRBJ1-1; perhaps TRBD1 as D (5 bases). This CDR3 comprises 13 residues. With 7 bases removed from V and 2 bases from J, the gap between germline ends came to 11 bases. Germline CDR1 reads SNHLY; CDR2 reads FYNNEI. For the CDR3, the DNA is TGTGCCAGCACCGTTGGGACCAACACTGAAGCTTTCTTT. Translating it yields CASTVGTNTEAFF.

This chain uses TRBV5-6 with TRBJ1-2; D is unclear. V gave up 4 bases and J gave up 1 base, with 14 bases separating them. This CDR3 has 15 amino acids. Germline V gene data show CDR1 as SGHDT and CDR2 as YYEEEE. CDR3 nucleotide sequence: TGTGCCAGCAGCCATACCCCGGAGTTTAACTATGGCTACACCTTC. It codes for CASSHTPEFNYGYTF.

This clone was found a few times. The CDR3 nucleotides read TGTGCCAGCAGCATGAGCTCCTACGAGCAGTACTTC. It is translated as CASSMSSYEQYF. This chain joins TRBV6-2 or TRBV6-3 and TRBJ2-7; D not resolved. Germline-derived CDR1 and CDR2 are MNHEY and SVGEGT. The CDR3 is 12 amino acids. V was pared by 6 bases and J by 0 bases, with 6 bases between.

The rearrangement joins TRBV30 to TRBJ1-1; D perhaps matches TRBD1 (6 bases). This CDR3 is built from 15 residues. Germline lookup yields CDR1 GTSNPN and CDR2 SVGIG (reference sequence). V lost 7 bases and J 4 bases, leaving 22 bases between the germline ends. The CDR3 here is CASSQGLTWVTEAFF. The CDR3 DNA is TGTGCCTCTTCCCAGGGGTTAACGTGGGTCACTGAAGCTTTCTTT. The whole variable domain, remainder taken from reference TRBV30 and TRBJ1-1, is SQTIHQWPATLVQPVGSPLSLECTVEGTSNPNLYWYRQAAGRGLQLLFYSVGIGQISSEVPQNLSASRPQDRQFILSSKKLLLSDSGFYLCASSQGLTWVTEAFFGQGTRLTVV.

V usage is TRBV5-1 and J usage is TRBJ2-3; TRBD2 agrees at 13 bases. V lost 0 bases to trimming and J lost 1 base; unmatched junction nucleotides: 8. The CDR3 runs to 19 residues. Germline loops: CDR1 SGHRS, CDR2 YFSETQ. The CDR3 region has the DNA TGCGCCAGCAGCTTGGCGCCGACTAGCGGGGGGAAGGGCACAGATACGCAGTATTTT. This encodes CASSLAPTSGGKGTDTQYF.

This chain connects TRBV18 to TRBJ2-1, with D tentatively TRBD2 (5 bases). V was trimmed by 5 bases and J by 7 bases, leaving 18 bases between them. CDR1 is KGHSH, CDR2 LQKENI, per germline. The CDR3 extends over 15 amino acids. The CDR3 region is CASSYQSRDPNEQFF. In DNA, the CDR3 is TGTGCCAGCTCATACCAAAGCCGGGATCCAAATGAGCAGTTCTTC.

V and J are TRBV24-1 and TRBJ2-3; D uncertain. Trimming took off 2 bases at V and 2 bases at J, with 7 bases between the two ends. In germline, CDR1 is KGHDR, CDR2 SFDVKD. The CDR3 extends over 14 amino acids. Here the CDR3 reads CATSDSTVTDTQYF. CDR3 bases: TGTGCCACCAGTGATTCCACCGTCACAGATACGCAGTATTTT.

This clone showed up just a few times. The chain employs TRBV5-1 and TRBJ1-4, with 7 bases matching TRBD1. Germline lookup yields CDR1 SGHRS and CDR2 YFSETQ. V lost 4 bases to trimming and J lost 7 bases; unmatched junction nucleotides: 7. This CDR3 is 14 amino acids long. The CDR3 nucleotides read TGCGCCAGCAGCCTGGCAGGGGGGCGTGAAAAACTGTTTTTT. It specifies CASSLAGGREKLFF.

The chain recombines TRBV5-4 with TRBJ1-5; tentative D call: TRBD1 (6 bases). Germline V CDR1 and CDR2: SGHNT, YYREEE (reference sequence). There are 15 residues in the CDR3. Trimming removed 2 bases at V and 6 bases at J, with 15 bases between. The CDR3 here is CASSLEPGVGQPQHF. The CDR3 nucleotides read TGTGCCAGCAGCTTAGAGCCAGGGGTAGGTCAGCCCCAGCATTTT.

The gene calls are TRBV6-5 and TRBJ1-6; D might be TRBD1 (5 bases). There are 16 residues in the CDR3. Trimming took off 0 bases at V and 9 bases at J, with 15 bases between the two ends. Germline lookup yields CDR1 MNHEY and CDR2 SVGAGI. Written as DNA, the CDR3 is TGTGCCAGCAGTTACTCGAATCAGGGCCCGTCTTCACCCCTCCACTTT. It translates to CASSYSNQGPSSPLHF.

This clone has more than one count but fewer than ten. The CDR3 bases are TGCGCCAGCAGCTTGGCCGCGACGATACAAGAGACCCAGTACTTC. The encoded protein is CASSLAATIQETQYF. The chain joins TRBV5-1 to TRBJ2-5; D gene unclear. Germline V CDR1 and CDR2: SGHRS, YFSETQ. V gave up 0 bases and J gave up 2 bases, with 11 bases separating them. The CDR3 totals 15 residues.

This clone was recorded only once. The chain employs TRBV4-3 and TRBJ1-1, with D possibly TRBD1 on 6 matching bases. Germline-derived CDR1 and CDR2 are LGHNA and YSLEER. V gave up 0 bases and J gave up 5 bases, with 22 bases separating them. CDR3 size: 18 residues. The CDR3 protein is CASSQDLGGHAVWTEAFF. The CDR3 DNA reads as TGCGCCAGCAGCCAAGATCTAGGGGGGCACGCTGTTTGGACTGAAGCTTTCTTT.

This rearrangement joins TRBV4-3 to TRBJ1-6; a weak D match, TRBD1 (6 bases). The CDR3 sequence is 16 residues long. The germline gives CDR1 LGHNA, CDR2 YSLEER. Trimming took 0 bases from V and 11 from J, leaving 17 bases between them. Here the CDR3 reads CASSQERHRAWAPLHF. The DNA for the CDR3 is TGCGCCAGCAGCCAAGAACGGCACAGGGCCTGGGCACCCCTCCACTTT.